Below, 29 T cell receptor beta chains from the same sample are listed, as sequenced in a study of blood T cell repertoires in COVID-19. Produced via immunoSEQ multiplex PCR; TCRdb's table is partial and in-frame only. Counted here are 62,000 or so clones, 80% to 90% occurring once; the ten biggest clones make up approximately 1.4%. Sequenced: peripheral blood. The origin of the receptors is a woman aged 55-70 years with acute or convalescent COVID-19.

J is TRBJ2-7 and V is TRBV11-2; D possibly corresponds to TRBD2 (6 bases). This CDR3 contains 15 residues. Germline assignment: CDR1 SGHAT and CDR2 FQNNGV. Trimming removed 1 base from V and 4 bases from J, with 14 bases in between. The CDR3 is CASSLGGMAVYEQYF. CDR3 DNA: TGTGCCAGCAGCTTAGGCGGGATGGCGGTATACGAGCAGTACTTC.

V usage is TRBV5-1 and J usage is TRBJ1-1, with 9 positions matching TRBD1. This CDR3 has 17 residues. J was trimmed by 2 bases and V by 1 base; bases with no gene match: 9. CDR1 is SGHRS and CDR2 is YFSETQ in the germline V gene. CDR3 in DNA: TGCGCCAGCAGCTTGTCGACAGGGGGATATGGAAACACTGAAGCTTTCTTT. It specifies CASSLSTGGYGNTEAFF. Combining the CDR3 with reference TRBV5-1 and TRBJ1-1 gives the whole variable domain KAGVTQTPRYLIKTRGQQVTLSCSPISGHRSVSWYQQTPGQGLQFLFEYFSETQRNKGNFPGRFSGRQFSNSRSEMNVSTLELGDSALYLCASSLSTGGYGNTEAFFGQGTRLTVV.

The rearrangement joins TRBV3-1 (or the pseudogene TRBV3-2) to TRBJ2-7; D remains ambiguous. The V gene lost 1 base and the J gene lost 3 bases, with 10 bases spanning the gap. The CDR3 sequence is 14 residues long. The germline V gene has CDR1 LGHDT and CDR2 YNNKEL (reference sequence). The CDR3 loop reads CASSQGQEFYEQYF. In DNA, the CDR3 is TGTGCCAGCAGCCAAGGGCAGGAATTCTACGAGCAGTACTTC.

This chain links TRBV30 with TRBJ1-5, with D tentatively TRBD1 (6 bases). Trimming removed 2 bases at V and 9 bases at J, with 14 bases between. The length of the CDR3 is 13 residues. Germline V CDR1 and CDR2: GTSNPN, SVGIG (reference sequence). The CDR3 nucleotides read TGTGCCTGGAGTCCAACAGGGACCGTGCCCCAGCATTTT. It specifies CAWSPTGTVPQHF.

The rearrangement joins TRBV6-1 to TRBJ1-5, with D uncertain. The length of the CDR3 is 15 residues. Germline V gene data show CDR1 as MNHNS and CDR2 as SASEGT. Trimming stripped 6 bases from V and 3 bases from J, with 15 bases between. The CDR3 loop reads CASRGVSRDNQPQHF. CDR3 sequence (DNA): TGTGCCAGCAGGGGCGTTTCCCGGGACAATCAGCCCCAGCATTTT.

CDR3 nucleotides: TGTGCCAGCAGCTTGGGCAGCGGGAGATCGAACACCGGGGAGCTGTTTTTT. Translated: CASSLGSGRSNTGELFF. The chain employs TRBV11-3 and TRBJ2-2; 8 nucleotides line up with TRBD2. The CDR3 runs to 17 residues. J gave up 0 bases and V 3 bases, and 6 bases lay outside the gene matches. CDR1 and CDR2 from the germline V gene are SGHNT and YENEEA.

The genes are TRBV15 and TRBJ2-7, with unresolved D. Deletions cut 3 bases from V and 3 bases from J, with 9 bases between. CDR1 and CDR2 (germline): LNHNV, YYDKDF (reference sequence). The CDR3 runs 13 residues. The CDR3 loop is CATSSQYYYEQYF. The CDR3 bases are TGTGCCACCAGCAGCCAGTATTACTACGAGCAGTACTTC.

The chain uses TRBV5-6 and TRBJ1-1; 7 bases fit TRBD1. V was clipped by 3 bases and J by 7 bases; unmatched bases: 9. Germline V lookup: CDR1 SGHDT, CDR2 YYEEEE. The CDR3 length is 14 residues. The CDR3 region is CASSWRQGTGEAFF. CDR3 DNA sequence: TGTGCCAGCAGCTGGCGACAGGGTACGGGTGAAGCTTTCTTT.

The chain has TRBV29-1 and TRBJ2-1, with 11 bases that match TRBD2. The germline CDR1 and CDR2 sequences are SQVTM and ANQGSEA. J gave up 7 bases and V 4 bases, and 21 bases lay outside the gene matches. This CDR3 has 19 amino acids. The CDR3 loop reads CSVALTSGRIWGSGNEQFF. The CDR3 nucleotides are TGCAGCGTTGCTCTCACTAGCGGGAGAATATGGGGTAGTGGTAATGAGCAGTTCTTC.

The chain carries TRBV19 and TRBJ2-7; TRBD2 aligns across 9 bases. V shed 4 bases and J 3 bases; nucleotides not matched to a gene: 1. Germline lookup yields CDR1 LNHDA and CDR2 SQIVND (reference sequence). This CDR3 contains 13 residues. Here the CDR3 reads CASSTAGGYEQYF. The CDR3 DNA is TGTGCCAGTAGTACAGCGGGAGGCTACGAGCAGTACTTC.

This rearrangement joins TRBV28 to TRBJ1-2; no firm D call. Germline V CDR1 and CDR2: MDHEN, SYDVKM. This CDR3 has 14 residues. Trimming took 3 bases from V and 0 from J, leaving 8 bases between them. The CDR3 sequence is CASSFLDANYGYTF. In nucleotides, the CDR3 is TGTGCCAGCAGTTTCTTAGATGCTAACTATGGCTACACCTTC.

V and J are TRBV5-4 and TRBJ2-1; 14 bases agree with TRBD2. The V gene end was trimmed by 0 bases and the J gene end by 6 bases; junction bases not matched to a gene: 5. Germline V gives CDR1 SGHNT, CDR2 YYREEE (reference sequence). The CDR3 is 17 amino acids. The CDR3 coding sequence is TGTGCCAGCAGCTTGGCCCAGACTAGCGGGAGGGCCAATGAGCAGTTCTTC. As protein: CASSLAQTSGRANEQFF.

This clone came up once. V gene TRBV4-1 combines with J gene TRBJ1-6, with D perhaps TRBD1 (6 bases). The germline gives CDR1 MGHRA, CDR2 YSYEKL. CDR3 length: 16 amino acids. V shed 2 bases and J shed 7 bases, with 15 bases lying between them. The CDR3 DNA is TGCGCCAGCAGCCAATTTGGCCCAGGGGACAATTCACCCCTCCACTTT. This gives the protein CASSQFGPGDNSPLHF.

This clone was found a few times. The chain has TRBV19 and TRBJ1-5, with D possibly being TRBD1 (5 bases). The V gene lost 7 bases and the J gene lost 1 base, with 14 bases spanning the gap. Germline values: CDR1 LNHDA, CDR2 SQIVND (reference sequence). CDR3 length equals 15 residues. The CDR3 loop reads CASTRGGGSNQPQHF. The CDR3 coding sequence is TGTGCCAGTACCCGCGGGGGGGGGAGCAATCAGCCCCAGCATTTT.

The chain combines TRBV19 with TRBJ2-3; D is possibly TRBD2 (5 bases). Trimming took off 10 bases at V and 4 bases at J, with 12 bases between the two ends. Germline assignment: CDR1 LNHDA and CDR2 SQIVND (reference sequence). The CDR3 length is 12 residues. CDR3 nucleotides: TGTGCCACACGAGGGCCCGCAGATACGCAGTATTTT. The encoded protein is CATRGPADTQYF.

A single count supports this clone. V and J are TRBV7-3 and TRBJ1-2; TRBD1 aligns across 10 bases. The CDR3 is 15 amino acids. V lost 4 bases, J lost 6 bases, and 8 bases stayed unmatched. The germline V gene has CDR1 SGHTA and CDR2 FQGTGA. The CDR3 DNA reads as TGTGCCAGCAGCTCTAGGACAGGGGGGAAGGATGGCTACACCTTC. As protein: CASSSRTGGKDGYTF.

The chain recombines TRBV28 with TRBJ1-5; TRBD1 might be the D (5 bases). Germline CDR1 and CDR2: MDHEN and SYDVKM. The CDR3 length is 15 residues. With 2 bases removed from V and 4 bases from J, the gap between germline ends came to 12 bases. The CDR3 loop reads CASSLHDSRNQPQHF. CDR3 nucleotide sequence: TGTGCCAGCAGTTTACACGACAGCCGTAATCAGCCCCAGCATTTT.

V is TRBV5-1 and J is TRBJ1-2; a weak D match, TRBD1 (6 bases). This CDR3 comprises 14 residues. The germline V and J ends were trimmed by 4 bases and 2 bases, with 12 bases remaining between them. The V gene's germline CDR1 is SGHRS and CDR2 YFSETQ. The CDR3 is CASSPGQTNYGYTF. CDR3 coding DNA: TGCGCCAGCAGCCCCGGACAGACCAACTATGGCTACACCTTC.

The chain employs TRBV7-6 and TRBJ2-4; TRBD2 matches 10 bases. CDR1 is SGHVS, CDR2 FNYEAQ, per germline. This CDR3 region has 19 residues. V shed 2 bases, J shed 0 bases, and the junction held 10 bases outside the gene matches. The CDR3 nucleotides are TGTGCCAGCAGCTTATATCAAGCGGGAGGGCTTCTAGCCAAAAACATTCAGTACTTC. Translation: CASSLYQAGGLLAKNIQYF.

J is TRBJ2-5 and V is TRBV5-4; 7 bases agree with TRBD1. Germline V gene lookup returns CDR1 SGHNT and CDR2 YYREEE (reference sequence). V dropped 2 bases and J dropped 2; count of bases not matched to a gene: 3. This CDR3 has 14 amino acids. The CDR3 sequence: CASSLKGAQETQYF. DNA for the CDR3: TGTGCCAGCAGCTTAAAGGGGGCTCAAGAGACCCAGTACTTC.

The chain carries TRBV5-6 and TRBJ2-6; D is unresolved. Germline V gives CDR1 SGHDT, CDR2 YYEEEE. This CDR3 spans 13 amino acids. Trimming cost V 6 bases and J 1 base, with 5 bases left between them. The CDR3 DNA sequence: TGTGCCAGCACCCGGTCTGGGGCCAACGTCCTGACTTTC. Encoded protein: CASTRSGANVLTF.

The chain combines TRBV2 with TRBJ1-6; D not certain. V was cut by 8 bases and J by 9 bases, with 14 bases left in between. The CDR3 is made up of 13 amino acids. The V gene's germline CDR1 is SNHLY and CDR2 FYNNEI. CDR3 region: CASSTREGSPLHF. CDR3 coding DNA: TGTGCCAGCTCCACCCGGGAGGGTTCACCCCTCCACTTT.

The V and J genes are TRBV6-2 or TRBV6-3 and TRBJ1-5, with 9 bases matching TRBD1. The V and J ends lost 6 bases and 0 bases, in that order; junction bases with no gene match: 9. This CDR3 comprises 17 residues. Germline assignment: CDR1 MNHEY and CDR2 SVGEGT. CDR3 region: CASSRDREGGSNQPQHF. DNA of the CDR3: TGTGCCAGCAGCCGGGACAGGGAAGGAGGTAGCAATCAGCCCCAGCATTTT.

The chain couples TRBV4-1 to TRBJ2-2; the match to TRBD2 covers 8 bases. J lost 6 bases, V lost 1 base, and 4 bases had no gene match. The germline gives CDR1 MGHRA, CDR2 YSYEKL. The CDR3 is 15 amino acids. The CDR3 nucleotides are TGCGCCAGCAGCCAAGTGACTAGCGTTGCCGGGGAGCTGTTTTTT. As protein: CASSQVTSVAGELFF.

This clone was picked up a small number of times. The chain links TRBV19 to TRBJ1-1, with D hard to call. Germline V gene lookup returns CDR1 LNHDA and CDR2 SQIVND (reference sequence). This CDR3 comprises 14 residues. V shed 0 bases and J shed 6 bases, with 11 bases lying between them. The CDR3 sequence: CASSIDPPGSEAFF. The CDR3 DNA follows: TGTGCCAGTAGTATAGATCCCCCCGGGTCTGAAGCTTTCTTT.

The sample holds one count of this clone. The chain is built from TRBV20-1 and TRBJ2-1, with 12 positions matching TRBD2. Germline loops: CDR1 DFQATT, CDR2 SNEGSKA (reference sequence). CDR3 length: 17 residues. The trim removed 3 bases at V and 10 bases at J, leaving 16 bases unmatched. DNA of the CDR3: TGCAGTGCTAGTGACACTAGCGGGAGGAGTCCCCTGGGGGAGCAGTTCTTC. This sequence encodes CSASDTSGRSPLGEQFF.

The V gene is TRBV11-2, the J gene TRBJ1-4; D is perhaps TRBD1 (6 bases). CDR1 and CDR2 (germline): SGHAT, FQNNGV. The CDR3 has 14 residues. Trimming left V 0 bases short and J 11 bases short, with 13 bases between. In DNA, the CDR3 is TGTGCCAGCAGCTTAGACATGGGGGCCGGTAAACTGTTTTTT. Translating gives CASSLDMGAGKLFF.

This clone was found once. J is TRBJ2-7 and V is TRBV10-1; D possibly corresponds to TRBD2 (5 bases). CDR3 length: 14 residues. V lost 0 bases and J 5 bases, leaving 11 bases between the germline ends. Germline lookup yields CDR1 WNHNN and CDR2 SYGVQD (reference sequence). CDR3 residues: CASSESGLRDEQYF. In DNA, the CDR3 is TGCGCCAGCAGTGAGTCGGGTTTGCGGGACGAGCAGTACTTC.

The chain couples TRBV30 to TRBJ2-3; TRBD1 matches at 7 bases. Germline CDR1 and CDR2: GTSNPN and SVGIG (reference sequence). This CDR3 region has 14 residues. Losses at the gene ends were 4 bases for V and 1 base for J; bases not matched to a gene: 5. The chain's CDR3 is CAWKQGRGTDTQYF. The DNA of the CDR3 is TGTGCCTGGAAACAGGGGAGAGGCACAGATACGCAGTATTTT.